The 23 T cell receptor beta chains below were found in one sample sequenced in a study of cytomegalovirus exposure and HLA in healthy donors. TCRdb keeps only in-frame clones here, not all; method: immunoSEQ multiplex PCR. This sample has about 88,000 clones, with around 82% found just once. Sequencing input: PBMCs. Receptors were obtained from a woman between 18 and 30 years old in good health and CMV-seropositive.

The chain is built from TRBV27 and TRBJ2-7; no clear D. There are 12 residues in the CDR3. The V gene's germline CDR1 is MNHEY and CDR2 SMNVEV (reference sequence). Trimming removed 5 bases from V and 0 bases from J, with 5 bases in between. The CDR3 bases are TGTGCCAGCAGTCACAGCTCCTACGAGCAGTACTTC. Translated: CASSHSSYEQYF.

The chain links TRBV2 to TRBJ2-5; 9 positions agree with TRBD1. The CDR3 consists of 14 residues. J lost 5 bases, V lost 7 bases, and 8 bases had no gene match. The germline V gene encodes CDR1 SNHLY and CDR2 FYNNEI. The CDR3 loop reads CASTADRGFETQYF. The CDR3 DNA is TGTGCCAGCACCGCGGACAGGGGCTTCGAGACCCAGTACTTC.

On this clone: The germline gene is not matched at one end of the junction; a read error may be the cause. This chain joins TRBV5-5 and TRBJ2-3; 16 positions match TRBD2. The CDR3 has 18 residues. Germline CDR1 is SGHKS and CDR2 is YYEKEE (reference sequence). CDR3 sequence (DNA): TGTTCCAGCAGCCCCGGGACTAGCGGGGGGGGAGCAACAGATACGCAGTATTTT. Residues: CSSSPGTSGGGATDTQYF. Full variable domain (rest looked up from reference TRBV5-5 and TRBJ2-3): DAGVTQSPTHLIKTRGQQVTLRCSPISGHKSVSWYQQVLGQGPQFIFQYYEKEERGRGNFPDRFSARQFPNYSSELNVNALLLGDSALYLCSSSPGTSGGGATDTQYFGPGTRLTVL.

The chain combines TRBV30 with TRBJ2-7; TRBD1 matches 8 bases. The CDR3 is 12 residues long. Germline V CDR1 and CDR2: GTSNPN, SVGIG (reference sequence). Trimming took 5 bases from V and 1 from J; bases not matched to a gene: 1. This chain's CDR3 is CAWGTGSYEQYF. In DNA, the CDR3 is TGTGCCTGGGGGACAGGATCCTACGAGCAGTACTTC.

This clone was seen just once. Distinct nucleotide sequences in the sample also encode this CDR3. The chain uses TRBV4-2 and TRBJ2-7; TRBD2 agrees at 8 bases. The germline V gene has CDR1 LGHNA and CDR2 YNFKEQ. Trimming cost V 3 bases and J 3 bases; bases outside gene matches: 7. The CDR3 length is 15 residues. The CDR3 DNA is TGTGCCAGCAGCCATCCGGGGGGGGGAGACTACGAGCAGTACTTC. Protein: CASSHPGGGDYEQYF.

The genes are TRBV6-5 and TRBJ2-7, with a tentative D call TRBD1 (6 bases). The V end lost 5 bases, the J end lost 3 bases, and 14 bases lay between the germline ends. The CDR3 sequence is 14 residues long. The germline V gene encodes CDR1 MNHEY and CDR2 SVGAGI. CDR3 amino acids: CASSPYYRDYEQYF. The CDR3 nucleotides are TGTGCCAGCAGTCCCTATTACAGGGACTACGAGCAGTACTTC.

J is TRBJ2-4 and V is TRBV7-3, with 7 bases matching TRBD2. CDR3 size: 13 residues. V lost 4 bases, J lost 8 bases, and 5 bases stayed unmatched. Looked up from germline, CDR1 is SGHTA and CDR2 is FQGTGA. CDR3 residues: CASSSGREDIQYF. DNA for the CDR3: TGTGCCAGCAGCTCAGGACGGGAGGACATTCAGTACTTC.

This chain connects TRBV29-1 to TRBJ2-7, with TRBD1 matching 10 bases. CDR3 length: 14 amino acids. V was pared by 1 base and J by 7 bases, with 7 bases of the junction left unmatched. Looked up from germline, CDR1 is SQVTM and CDR2 is ANQGSEA. This CDR3 reads CSVEAWDRGYEQYF. The CDR3 bases are TGCAGCGTTGAAGCTTGGGACAGGGGTTATGAGCAGTACTTC.

This clone was detected once. The V and J genes are TRBV25-1 and TRBJ2-4; 8 bases align to TRBD1. CDR3 size: 12 residues. V lost 3 bases to trimming and J lost 14 bases; unmatched junction nucleotides: 6. Germline V gene data show CDR1 as MGHDK and CDR2 as SYGVNS. As DNA, the CDR3 is TGTGCCAGCAGTGATGGACAGGGCCGGGAGTACTTC. Translated, it gives CASSDGQGREYF.

V and J are TRBV18 and TRBJ2-3, with TRBD2 matching over 10 bases. J gave up 0 bases and V 3 bases, and 3 bases lay outside the gene matches. The length of the CDR3 is 16 residues. The V gene's germline CDR1 is KGHSH and CDR2 LQKENI. DNA for the CDR3: TGTGCCAGCTCACCCGTACTAGCGGGGAGCACAGATACGCAGTATTTT. Amino acid sequence: CASSPVLAGSTDTQYF.

The chain combines TRBV13 with TRBJ2-7; 7 bases fit TRBD1. V dropped 5 bases and J dropped 1; count of bases not matched to a gene: 5. Per germline, CDR1 PRHDT and CDR2 FYEKMQ (reference sequence). The CDR3 covers 14 residues. Here the CDR3 reads CASSADRFSYEQYF. The CDR3 DNA is TGTGCCAGCAGCGCGGACAGGTTTTCCTACGAGCAGTACTTC.

V is TRBV2 and J is TRBJ2-1; 9 bases agree with TRBD1. Looked up from germline, CDR1 is SNHLY and CDR2 is FYNNEI. This CDR3 contains 14 residues. Trimming cost V 6 bases and J 7 bases; bases outside gene matches: 7. This CDR3 reads CASRAGTGSNEQFF. CDR3 sequence (DNA): TGTGCCAGCAGAGCCGGGACAGGGTCGAATGAGCAGTTCTTC.

The rearrangement links TRBV9 to TRBJ2-7, with TRBD1 identical over 9 bases. There are 14 residues in the CDR3. Germline CDR1 and CDR2: SGDLS and YYNGEE. The J segment lost 2 bases and the V segment lost 4 bases, leaving 4 bases of the junction unmatched. The CDR3 spells CASSLGQGTYEQYF. The CDR3, as DNA: TGTGCCAGCAGCTTAGGACAGGGGACCTACGAGCAGTACTTC.

This clone was counted once. The chain is built from TRBV18 and TRBJ1-2; 8 bases line up with TRBD1. CDR1 and CDR2 (germline): KGHSH, LQKENI. CDR3 length equals 15 residues. The ends lost 5 bases at V and 8 bases at J; junction bases unmatched: 13. CDR3 amino acids: CASSTRTGTVQGYTF. As DNA, the CDR3 is TGTGCCAGCTCAACCCGGACAGGGACGGTACAAGGCTACACCTTC. Full variable domain (outside the CDR3, taken from reference TRBV18 and TRBJ1-2): NAGVMQNPRHLVRRRGQEARLRCSPMKGHSHVYWYRQLPEEGLKFMVYLQKENIIDESGMPKERFSAEFPKEGPSILRIQQVVRGDSAAYFCASSTRTGTVQGYTFGSGTRLTVV.

The chain recombines TRBV7-6 with TRBJ1-3, with a possible D match to TRBD1 (6 bases). The length of the CDR3 is 17 residues. V lost 6 bases to trimming and J lost 0 bases, with 18 bases between them. Germline CDR1 SGHVS, CDR2 FNYEAQ. The CDR3 region is CASSFTGSSSSGNTIYF. The CDR3, as DNA: TGTGCCAGCAGTTTTACAGGGTCTTCCAGCTCTGGAAACACCATATATTTT.

In this sample, this clone turned up once. V is TRBV6-5 and J is TRBJ2-5, with TRBD1 identical over 7 bases. The DNA matches TRBJ2-7 better at its end, which makes the J call doubtful. CDR1 MNHEY and CDR2 SVGAGI come from the germline V gene. This CDR3 has 14 amino acids. CDR3 DNA sequence: TGTGCCAGCAGTCGACCGGGACAGAAACACGAGCAGTACTTC. Protein product: CASSRPGQKHEQYF.

The chain joins TRBV2 to TRBJ1-2; possible D gene TRBD1, 6 bases. V shed 2 bases and J shed 4 bases, with 8 bases lying between them. Germline-derived CDR1 and CDR2 are SNHLY and FYNNEI. CDR3 length equals 13 residues. CDR3: CASSETGIYGYTF. The DNA for the CDR3 is TGTGCCAGCAGTGAAACAGGGATCTATGGCTACACCTTC. The full variable domain, completed using reference TRBV2 and TRBJ1-2, is EPEVTQTPSHQVTQMGQEVILRCVPISNHLYFYWYRQILGQKVEFLVSFYNNEISEKSEIFDDQFSVERPDGSNFTLKIRSTKLEDSAMYFCASSETGIYGYTFGSGTRLTVV.

The chain is built from TRBV6-1 and TRBJ1-1; D may be TRBD1 (6 bases). The ends were cut back, 4 bases at V and 1 base at J, with 10 bases in the middle. Germline CDR1 MNHNS, CDR2 SASEGT. The CDR3 runs 14 residues. The CDR3 nucleotides are TGTGCCAGCAGTGCCCGGGACAAGAACACTGAAGCTTTCTTT. This sequence encodes CASSARDKNTEAFF.

The J gene is TRBJ2-3, the V gene TRBV5-6; 7 bases match TRBD1. Losses at the gene ends were 4 bases for V and 3 bases for J; bases not matched to a gene: 8. Germline CDR1 SGHDT, CDR2 YYEEEE. This CDR3 region has 15 residues. The CDR3: CASSPLTGLTDTQYF. CDR3 DNA sequence: TGTGCCAGCAGCCCTCTGACAGGGTTGACAGATACGCAGTATTTT.

The J gene is TRBJ2-7, the V gene TRBV7-3; D gene unclear. The germline V gene encodes CDR1 SGHTA and CDR2 FQGTGA. CDR3 length: 14 residues. V gave up 2 bases and J gave up 2 bases, with 10 bases separating them. CDR3 DNA sequence: TGTGCCAGCAGCTTACACAGAAATGCCTACGAGCAGTACTTC. Translating gives CASSLHRNAYEQYF.

V usage is TRBV9 and J usage is TRBJ2-3; 9 bases agree with TRBD1. Germline-derived CDR1 and CDR2 are SGDLS and YYNGEE. The CDR3 length is 14 residues. Unmatched junction bases numbered 4, after V lost 5 bases and J lost 3 bases. The CDR3 protein is CASRGQGATDTQYF. The CDR3 DNA sequence: TGTGCCAGCAGGGGACAGGGTGCAACAGATACGCAGTATTTT.

This clone has a handful of counts. The V gene is TRBV7-9, the J gene TRBJ1-5; 7 nucleotides align to TRBD1. From germline, CDR1 is SEHNR and CDR2 FQNEAQ (reference sequence). Losses at the gene ends were 5 bases for V and 7 bases for J; bases not matched to a gene: 14. The CDR3 length is 16 residues. The CDR3 region has the DNA TGTGCCAGCAGCGAGGAACAGGGGCTGGGGGACCAGCCCCAGCATTTT. Translation gives CASSEEQGLGDQPQHF.

The gene calls are TRBV18 and TRBJ2-2, with 7 bases aligning to TRBD1. J lost 3 bases, V lost 3 bases, and 10 bases had no gene match. CDR1 is KGHSH and CDR2 is LQKENI in the germline V gene. CDR3 length: 17 residues. The CDR3 DNA reads as TGTGCCAGCTCACCTACAGGGGTACGATGGGACACCGGGGAGCTGTTTTTT. Protein sequence: CASSPTGVRWDTGELFF.